This note documents a single T cell receptor beta chain sequence. Its antigen is still unknown. The data are from a study of cytomegalovirus exposure and HLA in healthy donors. The V segment lost 2 bases and the J segment 3 bases; nucleotides outside the gene matches: 3. The CDR3 totals 14 residues. Germline CDR1 WNHNN, CDR2 SYGVQD (reference sequence). Study conclusions and caveats: Later work found that TCR association rates differed between HLA loci; DRB1 had the most and HLA-C the fewest. Among donors in an Asian-associated ancestry cluster, a later analysis reportedly found fewer N-insertions than the roughly 610-donor mean.

The PCR contained 60 Vbeta and 13 Jbeta primers. Here immunoSEQ multiplex PCR was the method, and the copy in TCRdb shows in-frame clones only, minus some. The specimen's table records tens of thousands of clones. J is TRBJ1-1 and V is TRBV10-1; 7 bases are shared with TRBD1. The sequenced sample consisted of PBMCs. This sequence was found in a female donor in good health and CMV-seropositive. DNA for the CDR3: TGCGCCAGCAGTGAGGACAGGGCGGACACTGAAGCTTTCTTT. It encodes CASSEDRADTEAFF.